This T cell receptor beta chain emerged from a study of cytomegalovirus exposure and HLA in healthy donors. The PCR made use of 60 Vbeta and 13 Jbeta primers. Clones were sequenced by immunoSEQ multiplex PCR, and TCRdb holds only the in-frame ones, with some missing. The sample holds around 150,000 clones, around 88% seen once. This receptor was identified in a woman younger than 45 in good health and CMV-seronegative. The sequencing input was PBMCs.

CDR3 loop: CASNVAGVGEQYF. CDR3 sequence (DNA): TGCGCATCGAACGTAGCGGGGGTCGGCGAGCAGTACTTC. This chain joins TRBV4-1 and TRBJ2-7, with 9 bases fitting TRBD2. The CDR3 has 13 residues. Germline CDR1 and CDR2: MGHRA and YSYEKL.